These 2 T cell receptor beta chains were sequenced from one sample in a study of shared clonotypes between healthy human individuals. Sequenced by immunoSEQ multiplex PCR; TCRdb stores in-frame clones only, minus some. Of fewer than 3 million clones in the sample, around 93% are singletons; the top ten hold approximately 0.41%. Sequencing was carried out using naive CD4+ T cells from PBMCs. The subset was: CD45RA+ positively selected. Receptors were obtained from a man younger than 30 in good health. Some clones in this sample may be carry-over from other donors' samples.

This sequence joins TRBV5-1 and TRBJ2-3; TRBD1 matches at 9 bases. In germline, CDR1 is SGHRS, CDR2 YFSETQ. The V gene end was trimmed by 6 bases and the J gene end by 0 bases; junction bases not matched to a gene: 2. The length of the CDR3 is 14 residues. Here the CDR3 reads CASNRGLSTDTQYF. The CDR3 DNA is TGCGCCAGCAACAGGGGGCTTAGCACAGATACGCAGTATTTT.

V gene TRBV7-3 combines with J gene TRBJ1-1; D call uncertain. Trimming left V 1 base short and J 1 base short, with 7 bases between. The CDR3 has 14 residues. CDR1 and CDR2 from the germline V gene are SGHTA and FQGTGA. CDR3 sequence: CASSLIPENTEAFF. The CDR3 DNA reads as TGTGCCAGCAGCTTAATCCCAGAGAACACTGAAGCTTTCTTT.